The rows below give T cell receptor beta chains drawn from one sample of a study of cytomegalovirus exposure and HLA in healthy donors. Sequencing used immunoSEQ multiplex PCR; TCRdb keeps in-frame clones, though not all of them. The sample records 95,000 to 150,000 clones, over 60% being singletons. Sequences were obtained from PBMCs. These receptors all stem from a woman aged 40 to 55 in good health and CMV-seropositive. Each CDR3 is given with its conserved first and last residue. Fields, in order: V gene, clone size, J gene, D gene, CDR3 protein, CDR3 DNA. The D gene is left open where the match is weak. Size is omitted from some rows. Given values are once, few, many or a class for expanded clones.

TRBV2	once	TRBJ2-1	TRBD2	CASRQTSGGAGEQFF	TGTGCCAGCAGACAGACTAGCGGTGGCGCTGGTGAGCAGTTCTTC
TRBV7-2	once	TRBJ2-2	NA	CASSLQGGGELFF	TGTGCCAGCAGCTTACAGGGAGGCGGGGAGCTGTTTTTT
TRBV9	NA	TRBJ1-1	NA	CASSVMEGVTEAFF	TGTGCCAGCAGCGTCATGGAGGGAGTCACTGAAGCTTTCTTT
TRBV9	NA	TRBJ2-3	NA	CASSVAPGSYTQYF	TGTGCCAGCAGCGTAGCTCCAGGTTCCTATACGCAGTATTTT
TRBV7-9	NA	TRBJ1-1	NA	CASSLGTTGWNTEAFF	TGTGCCAGCAGCTTAGGTACTACAGGGTGGAACACTGAAGCTTTCTTT
TRBV9	NA	TRBJ2-3	NA	CASSGENTQYF	TGTGCCAGCAGCGGGGAGAATACGCAGTATTTT
TRBV15	NA	TRBJ1-4	TRBD1	CATSRGTGNNEKLFF	TGTGCCACCAGCAGAGGGACAGGGAATAATGAAAAACTGTTTTTT
TRBV6-4	few	TRBJ2-3	NA	CASSDSINSPTDTQYF	TGTGCCAGCAGTGACTCGATCAACTCTCCCACAGATACGCAGTATTTT
TRBV7-2	NA	TRBJ2-3	TRBD1	CASSPGQAGADTQYF	TGTGCCAGCAGTCCAGGACAGGCGGGTGCAGATACGCAGTATTTT
TRBV7-7	NA	TRBJ2-3	NA	CASSLNPGSTDTQYF	TGTGCCAGCAGCTTAAACCCAGGGAGCACAGATACGCAGTATTTT
TRBV6-5	NA	TRBJ2-7	NA	CASSPRGGLSYEQYF	TGTGCCAGCAGTCCTCGAGGAGGCCTCTCCTACGAGCAGTACTTC
TRBV6-1	NA	TRBJ1-4	NA	CASSEPLGGRNEKLFF	TGTGCCAGCAGTGAACCCCTAGGAGGGAGGAATGAAAAACTGTTTTTT
TRBV19	NA	TRBJ2-4	NA	CASSIGDKLAKNIQYF	TGTGCCAGTAGTATAGGGGACAAACTAGCCAAAAACATTCAGTACTTC
TRBV18	NA	TRBJ2-7	TRBD1	CASSPTGTGPYEQYF	TGTGCCAGCTCACCCACCGGGACAGGGCCTTACGAGCAGTACTTC
TRBV7-6	many	TRBJ1-1	NA	CASSLEVGGNTEAFF	TGTGCCAGCAGCTTAGAGGTAGGAGGGAACACTGAAGCTTTCTTT
TRBV29-1	NA	TRBJ1-1	NA	CSGGQMNTEAFF	TGCAGCGGTGGACAGATGAACACTGAAGCTTTCTTT
TRBV9	NA	TRBJ1-1	NA	CASSPRVDTEAFF	TGTGCCAGCAGCCCCCGGGTGGACACTGAAGCTTTCTTT
TRBV5-1	NA	TRBJ2-5	TRBD1	CASSWQGEETQYF	TGCGCCAGCAGCTGGCAGGGGGAAGAGACCCAGTACTTC
TRBV7-2	NA	TRBJ1-2	NA	CASSLSIWARGYTF	TGTGCCAGCAGCCTGAGCATTTGGGCGCGCGGCTACACCTTC
TRBV15	once	TRBJ2-3	NA	CATEGPSTDTQYF	TGTGCCACCGAGGGTCCTAGCACAGATACGCAGTATTTT
TRBV4-3	NA	TRBJ1-1	TRBD1	CASSPGTGGTEAFF	TGCGCCAGCAGCCCAGGGACAGGGGGCACTGAAGCTTTCTTT
TRBV10-3	NA	TRBJ1-2	TRBD1	CAISERVQGENYGYTF	TGTGCCATCAGTGAAAGGGTACAGGGGGAGAACTATGGCTACACCTTC
TRBV15	few	TRBJ1-1	TRBD1	CATSREVGTGAEAFF	TGTGCCACCAGCAGAGAAGTGGGGACAGGGGCAGAAGCTTTCTTT
TRBV6-1	NA	TRBJ2-7	TRBD1	CASSEHRGLSQISYEQYF	TGTGCCAGCAGTGAACACAGGGGCCTTAGCCAGATCTCCTACGAGCAGTACTTC
TRBV16	few	TRBJ1-2	NA	CASSQSSGSYGYTF	TGTGCCAGCAGCCAATCCTCAGGGTCCTATGGCTACACCTTC
TRBV5-1	NA	TRBJ1-1	NA	CASSVDKNTEAFF	TGCGCCAGCAGCGTTGACAAGAACACTGAAGCTTTCTTT
TRBV5-1	NA	TRBJ1-1	TRBD1	CASSLLNAGGTEAFF	TGCGCCAGCAGCCTGTTAAATGCAGGGGGCACTGAAGCTTTCTTT
TRBV6-1	NA	TRBJ1-1	NA	CASCKLRGLEAFF	TGTGCCAGCTGTAAACTCCGGGGTCTTGAAGCTTTCTTT
TRBV7-2	NA	TRBJ2-5	TRBD2	CASSLAAGGVGTPEETQYF	TGTGCCAGCAGCTTAGCAGCGGGGGGCGTGGGAACCCCAGAAGAGACCCAGTACTTC
TRBV4-3	NA	TRBJ1-5	NA	CASSQEDMVGQPQHF	TGCGCCAGCAGCCAAGAAGACATGGTCGGTCAGCCCCAGCATTTT
TRBV9	NA	TRBJ1-3	TRBD1	CASSARGAGNTIYF	TGTGCCAGCAGCGCCAGGGGGGCGGGAAACACCATATATTTT
TRBV6-5	few	TRBJ1-3	NA	CASSYSPRAGNTIYF	TGTGCCAGCAGTTACTCACCCCGGGCTGGAAACACCATATATTTT
TRBV9	NA	TRBJ2-7	TRBD1	CASSEGTGDGEQYF	TGTGCCAGCAGCGAGGGGACAGGGGACGGCGAGCAGTACTTC
TRBV29-1	once	TRBJ1-2	NA	CSVYRQTYGYTF	TGCAGCGTTTACCGACAGACCTATGGCTACACCTTC
TRBV5-4	few	TRBJ2-3	NA	CASSSRGGDTQYF	TGTGCCAGCAGCTCACGGGGAGGAGATACGCAGTATTTT
TRBV4-3	NA	TRBJ2-6	NA	CASSQDRTGVFSSGANVLTF	TGCGCCAGCAGCCAAGATCGTACCGGGGTCTTTAGCTCTGGGGCCAACGTCCTGACTTTC
TRBV12-5	NA	TRBJ2-5	NA	CASGLVAETQYF	TGTGCTAGTGGTTTGGTAGCAGAGACCCAGTACTTC
TRBV2	NA	TRBJ1-1	NA	CASSVNRDTEAFF	TGTGCCAGCAGTGTTAACAGGGACACTGAAGCTTTCTTT
TRBV2	NA	TRBJ2-1	NA	CASRRDSNEQFF	TGTGCCAGCAGGAGAGACAGTAATGAGCAGTTCTTC
TRBV6-1	once	TRBJ2-2	TRBD1	CASSEASTGVGELFF	TGTGCCAGCAGTGAAGCTTCGACAGGGGTAGGGGAGCTGTTTTTT
TRBV19	once	TRBJ2-5	TRBD1	CASSIPGGETQYF	TGTGCCAGTAGTATCCCAGGGGGTGAGACCCAGTACTTC
TRBV15	once	TRBJ1-5	NA	CATSREIYSNQPQHF	TGTGCCACCAGCAGGGAGATCTATAGCAATCAGCCCCAGCATTTT
TRBV11-3	NA	TRBJ1-6	NA	CASSLNGDNSPLHF	TGTGCCAGCAGCTTAAACGGAGACAATTCACCCCTCCACTTT